What follows is one T cell receptor (beta chain) and its context. This record comes from a study of cytotoxic CD8 clonotypes in ibrutinib-treated CLL. Study in general: Included were 11 to 12 relapsed/refractory and 15 treatment-naive patients, of whom some 17 were IGHV unmutated.

Some clones are missing from TCRdb's copy, which holds only in-frame ones; the method was immunoSEQ multiplex PCR. The repertoire holds over 40,000 clones, with less than 90% as singletons. The germline V gene encodes CDR1 MGHRA and CDR2 YSYEKL. The ends lost 1 base at V and 2 bases at J; junction bases unmatched: 5. This CDR3 is built from 16 residues. V usage is TRBV4-1 and J usage is TRBJ2-7; 10 nucleotides align to TRBD2. The clonotype was recovered from a human donor with chronic lymphocytic leukemia. The sample in question was PBMCs, obtained after 24 months of ibrutinib treatment. CDR3 residues: CASSQALAGDPYEQYF. DNA for the CDR3: TGCGCCAGCAGCCAAGCCCTAGCGGGAGACCCCTACGAGCAGTACTTC.